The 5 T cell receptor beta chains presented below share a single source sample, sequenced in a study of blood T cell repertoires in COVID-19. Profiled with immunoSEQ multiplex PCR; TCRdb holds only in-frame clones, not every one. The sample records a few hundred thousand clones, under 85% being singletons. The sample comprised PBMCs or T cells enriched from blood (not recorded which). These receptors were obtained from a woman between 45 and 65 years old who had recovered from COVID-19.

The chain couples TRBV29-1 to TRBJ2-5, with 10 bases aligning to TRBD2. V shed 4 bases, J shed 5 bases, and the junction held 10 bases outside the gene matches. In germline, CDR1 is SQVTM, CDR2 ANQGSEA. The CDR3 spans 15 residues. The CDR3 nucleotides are TGCAGCGTTGTGCTAGCGGGAGTTCCTAGGGAGACCCAGTACTTC. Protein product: CSVVLAGVPRETQYF.

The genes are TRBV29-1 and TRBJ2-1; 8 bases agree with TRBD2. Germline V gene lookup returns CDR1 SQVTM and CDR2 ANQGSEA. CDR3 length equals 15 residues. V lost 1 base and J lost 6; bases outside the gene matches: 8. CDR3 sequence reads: CSVEGGGTKINEQFF. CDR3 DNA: TGCAGCGTTGAAGGCGGGGGGACCAAAATCAATGAGCAGTTCTTC.

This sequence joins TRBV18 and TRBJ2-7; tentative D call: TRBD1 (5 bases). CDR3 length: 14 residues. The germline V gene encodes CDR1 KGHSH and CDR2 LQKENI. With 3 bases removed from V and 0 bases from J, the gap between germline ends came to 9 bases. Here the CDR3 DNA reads TGTGCCAGCTCACCGCAGGGAAGCTCCTACGAGCAGTACTTC. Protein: CASSPQGSSYEQYF.

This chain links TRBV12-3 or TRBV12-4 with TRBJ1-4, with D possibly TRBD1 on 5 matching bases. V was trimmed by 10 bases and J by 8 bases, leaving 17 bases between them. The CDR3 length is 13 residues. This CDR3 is CATRSPQEEKLFF. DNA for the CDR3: TGTGCCACCCGTTCCCCACAGGAAGAAAAACTGTTTTTT.

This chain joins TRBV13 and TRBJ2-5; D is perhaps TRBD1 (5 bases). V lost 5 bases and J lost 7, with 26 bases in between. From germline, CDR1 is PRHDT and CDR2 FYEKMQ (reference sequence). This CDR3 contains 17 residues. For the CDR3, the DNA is TGTGCCAGCAGCCAGACCCGTTTGCAGGGTATCGTTGGGACCCAGTACTTC. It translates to CASSQTRLQGIVGTQYF.